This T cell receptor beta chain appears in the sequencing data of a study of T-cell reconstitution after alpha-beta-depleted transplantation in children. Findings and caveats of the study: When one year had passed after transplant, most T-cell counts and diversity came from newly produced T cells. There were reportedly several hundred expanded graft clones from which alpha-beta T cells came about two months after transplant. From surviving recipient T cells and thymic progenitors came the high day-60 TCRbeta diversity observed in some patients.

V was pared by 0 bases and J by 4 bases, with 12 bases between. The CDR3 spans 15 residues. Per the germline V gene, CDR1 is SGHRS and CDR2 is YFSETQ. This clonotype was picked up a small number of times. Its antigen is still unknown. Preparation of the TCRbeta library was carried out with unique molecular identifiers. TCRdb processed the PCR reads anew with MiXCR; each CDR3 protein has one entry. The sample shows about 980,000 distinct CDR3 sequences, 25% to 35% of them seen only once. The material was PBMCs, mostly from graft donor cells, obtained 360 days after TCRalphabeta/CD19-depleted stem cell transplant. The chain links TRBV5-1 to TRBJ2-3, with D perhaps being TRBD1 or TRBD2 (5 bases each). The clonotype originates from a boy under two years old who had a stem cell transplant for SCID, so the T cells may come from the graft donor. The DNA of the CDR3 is TGCGCCAGCAGCTTGGTGGCATTGGGGGCAGATACGCAGTATTTT. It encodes CASSLVALGADTQYF.